The 23 T cell receptor beta chains below come from one sample, sequenced in a study of shared clonotypes between healthy human individuals. Repertoires were generated with immunoSEQ multiplex PCR, while TCRdb's copy carries only in-frame clones and drops some. The sample yields millions of clones, more than 80% seen once. Sequenced material: naive CD4+ T cells sorted from blood. As to subset: CD45RA+ positively selected. Source of these receptors: a young man in good health.

CDR3 in amino acids: CASSEPSTQYF. CDR3 DNA sequence: TGTGCCAGCAGTGAACCCTCTACCCAGTACTTC. The rearrangement links TRBV2 to TRBJ2-5; D remains unclear. Trimming removed 2 bases at V and 8 bases at J, with 6 bases between. The V gene's germline CDR1 is SNHLY and CDR2 FYNNEI. This CDR3 is built from 11 residues.

The CDR3 sequence is CAIGGRANTGELFF. CDR3 in DNA: TGTGCCATCGGCGGGAGAGCGAACACCGGGGAGCTGTTTTTT. The chain employs TRBV10-3 and TRBJ2-2, with TRBD2 identical over 7 bases. This CDR3 comprises 14 residues. With 8 bases clipped from V and 0 bases from J, the junction kept 3 bases outside the gene matches. CDR1 is ENHRY and CDR2 is SYGVKD in the germline V gene.

This clone was detected only a few times. This specimen includes other DNA sequences encoding the same CDR3. The rearrangement links TRBV18 to TRBJ2-7; TRBD2 agrees at 13 bases. There are 15 residues in the CDR3. V was clipped by 1 base and J by 3 bases; unmatched bases: 0. Germline V gene data show CDR1 as KGHSH and CDR2 as LQKENI. The CDR3, as DNA: TGTGCCAGCTCACCACGGACTAGCGGGAGCTACGAGCAGTACTTC. This gives the protein CASSPRTSGSYEQYF.

Remarks on this clone: One junction end disagrees with the germline gene, perhaps due to a read error. This chain uses TRBV30 with TRBJ2-1, with TRBD2 matching 12 bases. CDR1 and CDR2 from the germline V gene are GTSNPN and SVGIG (reference sequence). The CDR3 totals 12 residues. CDR3 sequence: CAWSLGLAGWIF. Written as DNA, the CDR3 is TGTGCCTGGAGTCTCGGACTAGCGGGATGGATCTTC. The variable domain in full, with the rest retrieved from reference TRBV30 and TRBJ2-1, is SQTIHQWPATLVQPVGSPLSLECTVEGTSNPNLYWYRQAAGRGLQLLFYSVGIGQISSEVPQNLSASRPQDRQFILSSKKLLLSDSGFYLCAWSLGLAGWIFGPGTRLTVL.

V usage is TRBV30 and J usage is TRBJ2-7; D gene uncertain. Deletions cut 3 bases from V and 6 bases from J, with 15 bases between. Germline V CDR1 and CDR2: GTSNPN, SVGIG (reference sequence). This CDR3 region has 13 residues. This CDR3 is CAWSPIGSGEQYF. DNA for the CDR3: TGTGCCTGGAGCCCCATAGGATCGGGCGAGCAGTACTTC.

The gene calls are TRBV6-4 and TRBJ1-2; D call uncertain. This CDR3 has 14 amino acids. Looked up from germline, CDR1 is MRHNA and CDR2 is SNTAGT. The ends were cut back, 0 bases at V and 3 bases at J, with 8 bases in the middle. In DNA form, the CDR3 reads TGTGCCAGCAGTGACTCGAACGGCCACTATGGCTACACCTTC. Protein product: CASSDSNGHYGYTF.

J is TRBJ1-1 and V is TRBV10-3; 8 bases are a match to TRBD1. The CDR3 is made up of 15 amino acids. Germline V gene sequence: CDR1 ENHRY, CDR2 SYGVKD. After removal of 3 bases from V and 1 base from J, the junction contained 4 bases not matched to a gene. CDR3 in amino acids: CAISDTGTGNTEAFF. In nucleotides, the CDR3 is TGTGCCATCAGTGACACCGGGACAGGGAACACTGAAGCTTTCTTT.

This rearrangement joins TRBV5-1 to TRBJ2-1, with 8 nucleotides matching TRBD1. CDR1 and CDR2 from the germline V gene are SGHRS and YFSETQ. The CDR3 sequence is 14 residues long. The trim removed 3 bases at V and 6 bases at J, leaving 5 bases unmatched. The CDR3 is CASSYNTGGNEQFF. The DNA of the CDR3 is TGCGCCAGCAGCTACAACACAGGGGGCAATGAGCAGTTCTTC.

The rearrangement uses TRBV2 and TRBJ2-5, with D possibly called TRBD1 or TRBD2 (6 bases each). Germline CDR1 is SNHLY and CDR2 is FYNNEI. CDR3 length: 13 residues. Trimming shortened V by 7 bases and J by 2 bases, and 11 bases separated the two germline ends. CDR3 nucleotide sequence: TGTGCCAGCAAGGGGGGAGCACAAGAGACCCAGTACTTC. Translated: CASKGGAQETQYF.

The rearrangement joins TRBV18 to TRBJ2-3; no firm D call. This CDR3 is 12 amino acids long. Germline values: CDR1 KGHSH, CDR2 LQKENI. V lost 4 bases to trimming and J lost 5 bases, with 7 bases between them. The CDR3 region has the DNA TGTGCCAGCTCACGGTCCAGAGATACGCAGTATTTT. Its protein product is CASSRSRDTQYF.

This sequence joins TRBV9 and TRBJ1-2; no clear D gene. The germline V and J ends were trimmed by 3 bases and 6 bases, with 18 bases remaining between them. The length of the CDR3 is 15 residues. In germline, CDR1 is SGDLS, CDR2 YYNGEE. CDR3 DNA sequence: TGTGCCAGCAGCGCTGGCCATACAGTCCCCCATGGCTACACCTTC. This encodes CASSAGHTVPHGYTF.

The chain links TRBV6-5 to TRBJ1-1; D not resolved. The CDR3 covers 13 residues. Germline CDR1 is MNHEY and CDR2 is SVGAGI. The V end was cut by 6 bases, the J end by 1 base, with 9 bases between. The CDR3 DNA reads TGTGCCAGCAGCAACCCCAAGAACACTGAAGCTTTCTTT. Translated, it gives CASSNPKNTEAFF.

The rearrangement links TRBV27 to TRBJ2-7, with 7 positions matching TRBD1. In germline, CDR1 is MNHEY, CDR2 SMNVEV (reference sequence). J gave up 1 base and V 4 bases, and 7 bases lay outside the gene matches. CDR3 length equals 15 residues. The CDR3 DNA sequence: TGTGCCAGCAGTTCACCCCTGACAGGGTCCTACGAGCAGTACTTC. It encodes CASSSPLTGSYEQYF.

Turning to this clone: This sample also contains other DNA sequences that code for the same CDR3. In DNA form, the CDR3 reads TGTGCCAGCAGCTTCAGCGAAAGCAATCAGCCCCAGCATTTT. As protein: CASSFSESNQPQHF. The chain links TRBV7-9 to TRBJ1-5; no firm D call. The V gene's germline CDR1 is SEHNR and CDR2 FQNEAQ (reference sequence). Deletions cut 3 bases from V and 1 base from J, with 7 bases between. The CDR3 extends over 14 amino acids. Filled out from reference TRBV7-9 and TRBJ1-5, the complete variable domain reads DTGVSQNPRHKITKRGQNVTFRCDPISEHNRLYWYRQTLGQGPEFLTYFQNEAQLEKSRLLSDRFSAERPKGSFSTLEIQRTEQGDSAMYLCASSFSESNQPQHFGDGTRLSIL.

V and J are TRBV5-6 and TRBJ2-7, with D unresolved. The CDR3 totals 15 residues. The germline CDR1 and CDR2 sequences are SGHDT and YYEEEE. V shed 4 bases and J shed 5 bases, with 19 bases lying between them. For the CDR3, the DNA is TGTGCCAGCAGCCCAGATCGGGCTCATCGGCACGAGCAGTACTTC. Translation gives CASSPDRAHRHEQYF.

This clone was picked up one time. The CDR3 loop reads CSVLRTGKGETQYF. The CDR3 DNA reads as TGCAGCGTCCTCCGGACAGGGAAGGGAGAGACCCAGTACTTC. The rearrangement links TRBV29-1 to TRBJ2-5; 8 positions match TRBD1. CDR3 length: 14 amino acids. V dropped 6 bases and J dropped 4; count of bases not matched to a gene: 10. Germline CDR1 and CDR2: SQVTM and ANQGSEA.

The CDR3 nucleotides are TGCGCCAGCAGCCCTCCCCCCGGGACAACCTCCTACAATGAGCAGTTCTTC. Residues: CASSPPPGTTSYNEQFF. This chain connects TRBV5-1 to TRBJ2-1; D possibly corresponds to TRBD1 (6 bases). This CDR3 contains 17 residues. Trimming left V 4 bases short and J 0 bases short, with 17 bases between. Per germline, CDR1 SGHRS and CDR2 YFSETQ.

The chain couples TRBV7-9 to TRBJ1-1; D uncertain. The CDR3 is 14 residues long. CDR1 is SEHNR, CDR2 FQNEAQ, per germline (reference sequence). The V and J ends lost 2 bases and 0 bases respectively, with 7 bases between them. In DNA, the CDR3 is TGTGCCAGCAGCTTACACAACATGAACACTGAAGCTTTCTTT. Amino acids: CASSLHNMNTEAFF.

With respect to this clone: Other DNA sequences of this sample code for an identical CDR3. This chain uses TRBV10-3 with TRBJ2-3; 8 bases are shared with TRBD2. The CDR3 spans 12 residues. After removal of 5 bases from V and 5 bases from J, the junction contained 0 bases not matched to a gene. Germline V gives CDR1 ENHRY, CDR2 SYGVKD. CDR3 loop: CAISLAGDTQYF. DNA of the CDR3: TGTGCCATCAGTCTAGCGGGAGATACGCAGTATTTT.

This clone came up a few times. Other DNA variants within this sample encode the same CDR3. CDR3 sequence: CASSPWETGELFF. DNA of the CDR3: TGTGCCAGCTCACCCTGGGAGACCGGGGAGCTGTTTTTT. V gene TRBV18 combines with J gene TRBJ2-2, with D possibly being TRBD2 (5 bases). Germline V gene data show CDR1 as KGHSH and CDR2 as LQKENI. This CDR3 is 13 amino acids long. V was pared by 3 bases and J by 5 bases, with 7 bases between.

This chain joins TRBV28 and TRBJ1-1; TRBD1 is a possible D gene (5 bases). The CDR3 spans 15 residues. Germline values: CDR1 MDHEN, CDR2 SYDVKM. V dropped 6 bases and J dropped 0 bases, with 14 bases sitting between them. The CDR3, as DNA: TGTGCCAGCAGGTACACAGGAGGGATGAACACTGAAGCTTTCTTT. It yields the protein CASRYTGGMNTEAFF.

The chain recombines TRBV4-1 with TRBJ2-7, with 11 bases aligning to TRBD2. V gave up 1 base and J gave up 2 bases; unmatched junction bases: 4. CDR3 length: 16 amino acids. CDR1 is MGHRA and CDR2 is YSYEKL in the germline V gene. CDR3 bases: TGCGCCAGCAGCCAAGGCCCGGGACTAGCGGCCTACGAGCAGTACTTC. It yields the protein CASSQGPGLAAYEQYF.

The chain is built from TRBV18 and TRBJ2-5; no definite D call. There are 14 residues in the CDR3. The germline V and J ends were trimmed by 3 bases and 5 bases, with 13 bases remaining between them. Germline-derived CDR1 and CDR2 are KGHSH and LQKENI. The CDR3 region is CASSPGSKRETQYF. CDR3 bases: TGTGCCAGCTCACCGGGATCAAAACGGGAGACCCAGTACTTC.